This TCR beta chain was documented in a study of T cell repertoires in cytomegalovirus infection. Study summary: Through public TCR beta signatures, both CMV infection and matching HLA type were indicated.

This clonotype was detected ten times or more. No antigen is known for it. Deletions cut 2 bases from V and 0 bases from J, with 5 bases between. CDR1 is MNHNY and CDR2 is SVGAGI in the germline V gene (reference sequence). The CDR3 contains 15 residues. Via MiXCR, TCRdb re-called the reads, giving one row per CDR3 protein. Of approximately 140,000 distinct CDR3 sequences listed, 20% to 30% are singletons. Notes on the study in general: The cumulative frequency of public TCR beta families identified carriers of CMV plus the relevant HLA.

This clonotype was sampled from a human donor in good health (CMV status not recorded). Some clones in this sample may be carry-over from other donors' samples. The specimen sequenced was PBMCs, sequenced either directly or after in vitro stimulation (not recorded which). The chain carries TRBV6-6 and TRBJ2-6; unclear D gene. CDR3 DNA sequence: TGTGCCAGCAGTTACGGTTTCTCTGGGGCCAACGTCCTGACTTTC. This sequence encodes CASSYGFSGANVLTF.